This entry lists 7 T cell receptor beta chains sequenced from one sample in a study of blood T cells in healthy people across ages. The authors ran a second PCR of about 7 to 12 cycles using a sample-barcoded 5' primer and a J-beta primer mix. TCRdb fed the 5' RACE reads into MiXCR, producing one record per CDR3 protein. Among 790,000 or so distinct CDR3 sequences listed, more than 55% were seen once. The sequencing input was blood. These TCRs come from a man aged 35 to 55 in good health.

The rearrangement links TRBV5-1 to TRBJ2-7; 8 bases are shared with TRBD2. Germline V gene data show CDR1 as SGHRS and CDR2 as YFSETQ. This CDR3 region has 17 residues. The V gene end was trimmed by 4 bases and the J gene end by 3 bases; junction bases not matched to a gene: 15. CDR3 nucleotides: TGCGCCAGCAGCCCCCCCACTAGCGGCAACTTGCTCTACGAGCAGTACTTC. Its protein product is CASSPPTSGNLLYEQYF. The whole variable domain, remainder taken from reference TRBV5-1 and TRBJ2-7, is KAGVTQTPRYLIKTRGQQVTLSCSPISGHRSVSWYQQTPGQGLQFLFEYFSETQRNKGNFPGRFSGRQFSNSRSEMNVSTLELGDSALYLCASSPPTSGNLLYEQYFGPGTRLTVT.

This chain connects TRBV5-6 to TRBJ2-3; 7 bases fit TRBD1. CDR1 is SGHDT, CDR2 YYEEEE, per germline. This CDR3 region has 15 residues. With 2 bases clipped from V and 2 bases from J, the junction kept 5 bases outside the gene matches. This CDR3 is CASSLKTGATDTQYF. CDR3 DNA sequence: TGTGCCAGCAGCTTAAAAACAGGGGCCACAGATACGCAGTATTTT.

The genes are TRBV29-1 and TRBJ2-5; 12 bases match TRBD2. Germline-derived CDR1 and CDR2 are SQVTM and ANQGSEA. CDR3 length: 14 amino acids. J lost 11 bases, V lost 6 bases, and 13 bases had no gene match. For the CDR3, the DNA is TGCAGCGTCGTTGGACTAGCGGGAACCAATGAGCAGTACTTC. Residues: CSVVGLAGTNEQYF. The full variable domain, in which reference TRBV29-1 and TRBJ2-5 provide the parts outside the CDR3, is SAVISQKPSRDICQRGTSLTIQCQVDSQVTMMFWYRQQPGQSLTLIATANQGSEATYESGFVIDKFPISRPNLTFSTLTVSNMSPEDSSIYLCSVVGLAGTNEQYFGPGTRLLVL.

This clonotype appeared a few times. The chain recombines TRBV29-1 with TRBJ2-7; D may be TRBD1 or TRBD2 (5 bases each). Germline CDR1 and CDR2: SQVTM and ANQGSEA. This CDR3 has 12 amino acids. Trimming pared 4 bases from V and 5 bases from J, leaving 12 bases between. This chain's CDR3 is CSVVWGTNEQYF. The CDR3 DNA reads TGCAGCGTTGTGTGGGGGACCAACGAGCAGTACTTC.

This sequence joins TRBV4-3 and TRBJ2-5; D not resolved. The DNA end lines up better with TRBJ2-7; the J call may be wrong. CDR1 is LGHNA, CDR2 YSLEER, per germline. This CDR3 comprises 13 residues. CDR3 sequence reads: CASSQEIISEQYF. The CDR3 DNA reads TGCGCCAGCAGCCAGGAGATTATTAGCGAGCAGTACTTC.

The chain has TRBV7-9 and TRBJ2-1; D ambiguous. Germline V gene data show CDR1 as SEHNR and CDR2 as FQNEAQ (reference sequence). Trimming pared 5 bases from V and 1 base from J, leaving 6 bases between. CDR3 length: 13 residues. The CDR3: CASSEMSYNEQFF. The CDR3 region has the DNA TGTGCCAGCAGCGAAATGTCCTACAATGAGCAGTTCTTC.

The V and J genes are TRBV10-3 and TRBJ2-7; no firm D call. Germline V gene lookup returns CDR1 ENHRY and CDR2 SYGVKD. V lost 6 bases and J 5 bases, leaving 14 bases between the germline ends. The length of the CDR3 is 13 residues. The CDR3 DNA reads as TGTGCCATCAGCGACCTAAGGACCCACGAGCAGTACTTC. Residues: CAISDLRTHEQYF.